These 27 T cell receptor beta chains share one sample of origin, sequenced in a study of response to subunit inactivated influenza vaccine. TCRdb recomputed calls from the RT-PCR reads with MiXCR, one row per CDR3 protein. Here the sample spans 500,000 to 700,000 distinct CDR3 sequences, under 30% being singletons. The data were also submitted as part of a second study, on T cells expressing NK-cell markers. Per that study: 5'RACE template switching built TCR beta cDNA with unique molecular identifiers.

Sequenced here: CD4+ T cells sorted from PBMCs, sampled less than 13 days after vaccination. Receptors originate from a man aged 50 or older who received an inactivated influenza vaccine.

The rearrangement links TRBV7-8 to TRBJ2-4; D not certain. This CDR3 comprises 11 residues. Per the germline V gene, CDR1 is SGHVS and CDR2 is FQNEAQ. V dropped 2 bases and J dropped 7 bases, with 3 bases sitting between them. The CDR3 is CASSLMNIQYF. CDR3 bases: TGTGCCAGCAGCTTAATGAACATTCAGTACTTC.

V gene TRBV28 combines with J gene TRBJ2-3; 7 positions match TRBD1. V was clipped by 8 bases and J by 4 bases; unmatched bases: 15. Germline V gene data show CDR1 as MDHEN and CDR2 as SYDVKM. CDR3 length: 16 amino acids. The CDR3 protein is CASPPRGQAWADTQYF. The CDR3 nucleotides are TGTGCCAGCCCTCCCCGAGGACAGGCATGGGCAGATACGCAGTATTTT.

This clonotype has just a few counts. V is TRBV20-1 and J is TRBJ2-7, with D unresolved. The germline V and J ends were trimmed by 5 bases and 3 bases, with 5 bases remaining between them. Looked up from germline, CDR1 is DFQATT and CDR2 is SNEGSKA (reference sequence). The CDR3 is made up of 10 amino acids. This CDR3 reads CSAWGYEQYF. In DNA form, the CDR3 reads TGCAGTGCTTGGGGCTACGAGCAGTACTTC.

The V call is TRBV10-3, the J call TRBJ1-1; possibly TRBD1 for D (6 bases). CDR3 size: 15 residues. V was cut by 2 bases and J by 0 bases, with 10 bases left in between. The germline V gene has CDR1 ENHRY and CDR2 SYGVKD. The CDR3 DNA follows: TGTGCCATCAGTGAGCCGGGACACTTGAACACTGAAGCTTTCTTT. Protein product: CAISEPGHLNTEAFF.

This clonotype has only a few counts. The genes are TRBV18 and TRBJ2-4; D gene uncertain. Looked up from germline, CDR1 is KGHSH and CDR2 is LQKENI. This CDR3 has 15 amino acids. V lost 5 bases and J lost 2, with 13 bases in between. The chain's CDR3 is CASSSLGVPKNIQYF. The CDR3 bases are TGTGCCAGCTCATCCCTTGGAGTTCCCAAAAACATTCAGTACTTC.

This clonotype has ten or more counts. The gene calls are TRBV3-1 and TRBJ2-7; 8 positions match TRBD2. V lost 1 base and J lost 2; bases outside the gene matches: 4. Germline V CDR1 and CDR2: LGHDT, YNNKEL (reference sequence). This CDR3 region has 15 residues. For the CDR3, the DNA is TGTGCCAGCAGCCAAGCCGGGGGACTAGCCTACGAGCAGTACTTC. It codes for CASSQAGGLAYEQYF.

This clonotype was seen more than once but under ten times. This chain uses TRBV7-2 with TRBJ2-2; tentatively, D is TRBD2 (5 bases). There are 15 residues in the CDR3. Germline V lookup: CDR1 SGHTA, CDR2 FQGNSA. Trimming shortened V by 4 bases and J by 1 base, and 10 bases separated the two germline ends. CDR3 coding DNA: TGTGCCAGCAGCTGGGAGCTGATGAACACCGGGGAGCTGTTTTTT. Its protein product is CASSWELMNTGELFF.

This clonotype occurred a few times. The chain has TRBV12-3 or TRBV12-4 and TRBJ2-3; 9 bases line up with TRBD2. V shed 6 bases, J shed 0 bases, and the junction held 10 bases outside the gene matches. The CDR3 loop spans 17 amino acids. Here the CDR3 DNA reads TGTGCCAGCAGCTTCGCGACTAGCGGATTTAGCACAGATACGCAGTATTTT. This codes for CASSFATSGFSTDTQYF.

This clonotype was recorded a few times. The J gene is TRBJ2-1, the V gene TRBV11-2; D is uncertain. V shed 3 bases and J shed 6 bases, with 6 bases lying between them. The CDR3 runs to 12 residues. Germline values: CDR1 SGHAT, CDR2 FQNNGV. CDR3 sequence reads: CASSLTLNEQFF. CDR3 DNA sequence: TGTGCCAGCAGCTTGACACTCAATGAGCAGTTCTTC. The whole variable domain, filled in from reference TRBV11-2 and TRBJ2-1, reads EAGVAQSPRYKIIEKRQSVAFWCNPISGHATLYWYQQILGQGPKLLIQFQNNGVVDDSQLPKDRFSAERLKGVDSTLKIQPAKLEDSAVYLCASSLTLNEQFFGPGTRLTVL.

This clonotype was recorded a few times. The gene calls are TRBV29-1 and TRBJ2-5; D perhaps matches TRBD1 (5 bases). CDR1 SQVTM and CDR2 ANQGSEA come from the germline V gene. The CDR3 totals 13 residues. The ends were cut back, 5 bases at V and 3 bases at J, with 13 bases in the middle. This CDR3 reads CSVSLRQKETQYF. The CDR3 DNA reads TGCAGCGTTTCGTTAAGACAGAAAGAGACCCAGTACTTC.

This clonotype showed up just a few times. This rearrangement joins TRBV4-3 to TRBJ1-1; unclear D gene. The V end was cut by 0 bases, the J end by 2 bases, with 10 bases between. CDR3 length equals 15 residues. In germline, CDR1 is LGHNA, CDR2 YSLEER. CDR3 sequence reads: CASSQEYRTNTEAFF. CDR3 coding DNA: TGCGCCAGCAGCCAAGAATACCGGACTAACACTGAAGCTTTCTTT.

The V gene is TRBV28, the J gene TRBJ1-6; D gene uncertain. Germline CDR1 MDHEN, CDR2 SYDVKM. The CDR3 sequence is 14 residues long. V lost 6 bases, J lost 7 bases, and 13 bases lay in between. CDR3 nucleotide sequence: TGTGCCAGCAGAGGTTTGGAAGGAAATTCACCCCTCCACTTT. It is translated as CASRGLEGNSPLHF. Drawing the rest from reference TRBV28 and TRBJ1-6, the complete variable domain is DVKVTQSSRYLVKRTGEKVFLECVQDMDHENMFWYRQDPGLGLRLIYFSYDVKMKEKGDIPEGYSVSREKKERFSLILESASTNQTSMYLCASRGLEGNSPLHFGNGTRLTVT.

This clonotype showed up just a few times. The chain is built from TRBV28 and TRBJ2-7, with D perhaps given as TRBD1 or TRBD2 (5 bases each). Between the trimmed V and J ends, which lost 5 bases and 2 bases, there was a span of 13 bases. Germline CDR1 reads MDHEN; CDR2 reads SYDVKM. This CDR3 has 14 residues. The CDR3 DNA sequence: TGTGCCAGCAGTCCCGGGACGCACACCTACGAGCAGTACTTC. Translating it yields CASSPGTHTYEQYF.

The chain combines TRBV28 with TRBJ1-1; the D gene is possibly TRBD1 (6 bases). There are 15 residues in the CDR3. The germline gives CDR1 MDHEN, CDR2 SYDVKM. V gave up 6 bases and J gave up 5 bases, with 19 bases separating them. The CDR3 coding sequence is TGTGCCAGCAGCCCCCGACAGGCCAGGGGAACTGAAGCTTTCTTT. This encodes CASSPRQARGTEAFF. The variable domain in full, with the rest retrieved from reference TRBV28 and TRBJ1-1, is DVKVTQSSRYLVKRTGEKVFLECVQDMDHENMFWYRQDPGLGLRLIYFSYDVKMKEKGDIPEGYSVSREKKERFSLILESASTNQTSMYLCASSPRQARGTEAFFGQGTRLTVV.

The chain is built from TRBV4-3 and TRBJ1-2; D remains ambiguous. The germline V gene encodes CDR1 LGHNA and CDR2 YSLEER. This CDR3 has 15 residues. V dropped 0 bases and J dropped 5 bases, with 13 bases sitting between them. CDR3 DNA sequence: TGCGCCAGCAGCCAAGATACTGCCACCCCTTATGGCTACACCTTC. It codes for CASSQDTATPYGYTF.

The chain couples TRBV12-3 or TRBV12-4 to TRBJ2-5; maybe TRBD2 (7 bases). The germline V and J ends were trimmed by 5 bases and 5 bases, with 15 bases remaining between them. This CDR3 region has 14 residues. The CDR3, as DNA: TGTGCCAGCAGTCCCCCCGAGGGGGGGGAGACCCAGTACTTC. Protein product: CASSPPEGGETQYF.

This clonotype has only a few counts. The chain is built from TRBV27 and TRBJ2-3, with D possibly being TRBD1 (6 bases). The CDR3 runs 14 residues. The germline V gene encodes CDR1 MNHEY and CDR2 SMNVEV (reference sequence). The V gene lost 5 bases and the J gene lost 2 bases, with 11 bases spanning the gap. CDR3 sequence (DNA): TGTGCCAGCAGTCACGGGACACTCACAGATACGCAGTATTTT. Amino acids: CASSHGTLTDTQYF.

This clonotype was picked up a small number of times. This sequence joins TRBV6-2 or TRBV6-3 and TRBJ2-3; 9 bases are shared with TRBD2. The CDR3 loop spans 16 amino acids. The germline V gene has CDR1 MNHEY and CDR2 SVGEGT. V lost 2 bases and J lost 9; bases outside the gene matches: 12. The CDR3 sequence is CASSYVGSGSAGTQYF. CDR3 in DNA: TGTGCCAGCAGTTACGTTGGTAGCGGGAGTGCAGGGACGCAGTATTTT.

J is TRBJ2-5 and V is TRBV12-3 or TRBV12-4; D not certain. This CDR3 has 14 residues. V shed 3 bases and J shed 2 bases, with 10 bases lying between them. The CDR3 loop reads CASSFRGGQETQYF. The DNA for the CDR3 is TGTGCCAGCAGTTTTCGAGGCGGACAAGAGACCCAGTACTTC.

This clonotype was counted between two and nine times. The chain couples TRBV5-1 to TRBJ1-2; 7 nucleotides align to TRBD1. Germline CDR1 reads SGHRS; CDR2 reads YFSETQ. The ends lost 6 bases at V and 4 bases at J; junction bases unmatched: 9. This CDR3 comprises 14 residues. CDR3 DNA sequence: TGCGCCAGCACCTCATTGGGGACAGCCTATGGCTACACCTTC. Translation: CASTSLGTAYGYTF.

The chain is built from TRBV5-1 and TRBJ1-1; TRBD1 matches 10 bases. The CDR3 length is 13 residues. CDR1 is SGHRS, CDR2 YFSETQ, per germline. The V and J ends lost 7 bases and 5 bases, in that order; junction bases with no gene match: 5. The CDR3 reads CASGRTGGTEAFF. As DNA, the CDR3 is TGCGCCAGCGGGAGGACAGGGGGGACTGAAGCTTTCTTT.

The rearrangement joins TRBV7-2 to TRBJ2-1; perhaps TRBD2 as D (5 bases). The V gene's germline CDR1 is SGHTA and CDR2 FQGNSA. This CDR3 region has 15 residues. Trimming left V 3 bases short and J 4 bases short, with 13 bases between. CDR3 bases: TGTGCCAGCAGCTTGGCGAACTGGGAGTACAATGAGCAGTTCTTC. Encoded protein: CASSLANWEYNEQFF.

This clonotype was seen more than once but under ten times. The chain has TRBV10-3 and TRBJ1-5; D remains unclear. V was pared by 3 bases and J by 3 bases, with 12 bases between. Per the germline V gene, CDR1 is ENHRY and CDR2 is SYGVKD. The CDR3 spans 15 residues. CDR3 in amino acids: CAISDSGGTNQPQHF. For the CDR3, the DNA is TGTGCCATCAGTGATTCGGGAGGTACCAATCAGCCCCAGCATTTT.

This clonotype has more than one count but fewer than ten. The chain has TRBV20-1 and TRBJ2-5; TRBD1 agrees at 8 bases. V shed 6 bases, J shed 5 bases, and the junction held 8 bases outside the gene matches. This CDR3 region has 13 residues. CDR1 DFQATT and CDR2 SNEGSKA come from the germline V gene (reference sequence). CDR3 region: CSAKRTGLETQYF. CDR3 DNA sequence: TGCAGTGCCAAGAGGACAGGGTTGGAGACCCAGTACTTC.

This clonotype has at least ten counts. The rearrangement joins TRBV12-3 or TRBV12-4 to TRBJ2-3, with TRBD2 matching over 8 bases. V shed 6 bases, J shed 5 bases, and the junction held 7 bases outside the gene matches. This CDR3 is built from 14 residues. The CDR3 here is CASSLSGGGDTQYF. The CDR3 region has the DNA TGTGCCAGCAGCTTGTCCGGGGGGGGAGATACGCAGTATTTT.

This clonotype was detected a few times. The chain couples TRBV6-5 to TRBJ2-3; perhaps TRBD2 as D (5 bases). Trimming removed 4 bases from V and 4 bases from J, with 18 bases in between. Germline-derived CDR1 and CDR2 are MNHEY and SVGAGI. The CDR3 totals 16 residues. DNA of the CDR3: TGTGCCAGCAGTTGGTCTCGGCGTCGGGATTCAGATACGCAGTATTTT. Translated: CASSWSRRRDSDTQYF.

The rearrangement uses TRBV20-1 and TRBJ2-5, with 7 bases matching TRBD2. Germline CDR1 DFQATT, CDR2 SNEGSKA (reference sequence). The CDR3 covers 13 residues. The V segment lost 6 bases and the J segment 0 bases; nucleotides outside the gene matches: 4. The CDR3 region has the DNA TGCAGTGCGCTACTAGCGTACCAAGAGACCCAGTACTTC. It yields the protein CSALLAYQETQYF.